The sequence of this TCR beta chain was determined in a study of identical twins. A universal primer site was incorporated via template switching, and the cDNA contained unique molecular identifiers. TCRdb processed the 5' RACE reads anew with MiXCR; each CDR3 protein has one entry. The data hold under 300,000 distinct CDR3 sequences, with roughly 13% observed a single time. Regarding this clonotype: Its antigen is as yet unknown.

The CDR3 length is 16 residues. J gave up 2 bases and V 0 bases, and 8 bases lay outside the gene matches. Per the germline V gene, CDR1 is GTSNPN and CDR2 is SVGIG (reference sequence). General study points: Cross-sectional statistical analysis, not tracking of the same donors, underpinned the conclusions. Invariant cells of the MAIT and iNKT types might have partly distorted the zero-insertion analyses. The more abundant beta clonotypes in cord blood had fewer insertions, and memory repertoires did not show this.

These data also formed part of another study, on yellow fever vaccine responses in identical twins.

Material: memory (CD45RO+) T cells sorted from blood. The chain joins TRBV30 to TRBJ2-7, with 9 positions matching TRBD1. The sequence was obtained from a woman aged 18 to 35 in good health. The CDR3: CAWSVPGTGSTYEQYF. The CDR3 DNA follows: TGTGCCTGGAGTGTACCCGGGACAGGGTCTACCTACGAGCAGTACTTC.